The next 5 T cell receptor beta chains were all read from a single sample in a study of post-analysis software for immune sequencing data. Study outcomes and limitations: Among roughly five TRBV segments more frequent in patients than controls were TRBV5-6, TRBV5-1 and TRBV20-1.

Included in the TCR beta cDNA libraries were unique molecular identifiers. TCRdb re-called the PCR reads through MiXCR, storing one row per CDR3 protein. The sample has 800,000 to 950,000 distinct CDR3 sequences, around 53% seen once. Antigen specificity for these receptors is unknown. The sequenced sample was blood. The receptors here all came from a girl between 5 and 17 years old with multiple sclerosis.

The gene calls are TRBV7-9 and TRBJ2-5; tentatively, D is TRBD1 (6 bases). The CDR3 has 16 residues. The germline V gene has CDR1 SEHNR and CDR2 FQNEAQ (reference sequence). V was pared by 5 bases and J by 2 bases, with 18 bases between. The chain's CDR3 is CASSETPTGLQETQYF. In DNA form, the CDR3 reads TGTGCCAGCAGCGAGACCCCCACAGGGTTACAAGAGACCCAGTACTTC.

The V call is TRBV7-2, the J call TRBJ2-1; TRBD1 is a possible D gene (5 bases). The last part of the DNA fits TRBJ2-7 better; the J call may be wrong. There are 17 residues in the CDR3. Germline V gene sequence: CDR1 SGHTA, CDR2 FQGNSA. The CDR3 sequence is CASSLALLWSSRGEQYF. The DNA for the CDR3 is TGTGCCAGCAGCTTAGCCCTCCTATGGTCTAGTAGGGGCGAGCAGTACTTC.

This clonotype turned up a few times. This chain joins TRBV29-1 and TRBJ2-5, with 9 positions matching TRBD1. Looked up from germline, CDR1 is SQVTM and CDR2 is ANQGSEA. Germline trimming cut 2 bases from V and 5 bases from J; bases unmatched to any gene: 3. The CDR3 has 13 residues. Written as DNA, the CDR3 is TGCAGCGTTGAACACAGGGGGCGGGAGACCCAGTACTTC. Amino acid sequence: CSVEHRGRETQYF. Looking up the rest from reference TRBV29-1 and TRBJ2-5 gives the full variable domain: SAVISQKPSRDICQRGTSLTIQCQVDSQVTMMFWYRQQPGQSLTLIATANQGSEATYESGFVIDKFPISRPNLTFSTLTVSNMSPEDSSIYLCSVEHRGRETQYFGPGTRLLVL.

In this sample, this clonotype turned up a few times. J is TRBJ2-7 and V is TRBV29-1; 9 nucleotides line up with TRBD1. V was pared by 7 bases and J by 1 base, with 8 bases of the junction left unmatched. The germline CDR1 and CDR2 sequences are SQVTM and ANQGSEA. The CDR3 loop spans 14 amino acids. CDR3 sequence reads: CSGTGTGLSYEQYF. Here the CDR3 DNA reads TGCAGCGGGACCGGGACAGGGTTGTCCTACGAGCAGTACTTC.

In DNA form, the CDR3 reads TGCGCCAGCAGCTGGGAAAGGGAGCAGTTCTTC. This codes for CASSWEREQFF. This chain connects TRBV5-1 to TRBJ2-1; D is undetermined. V was shortened by 3 bases and J by 10 bases, with 8 bases between the two germline ends. The CDR3 extends over 11 amino acids. Germline V gene data show CDR1 as SGHRS and CDR2 as YFSETQ.